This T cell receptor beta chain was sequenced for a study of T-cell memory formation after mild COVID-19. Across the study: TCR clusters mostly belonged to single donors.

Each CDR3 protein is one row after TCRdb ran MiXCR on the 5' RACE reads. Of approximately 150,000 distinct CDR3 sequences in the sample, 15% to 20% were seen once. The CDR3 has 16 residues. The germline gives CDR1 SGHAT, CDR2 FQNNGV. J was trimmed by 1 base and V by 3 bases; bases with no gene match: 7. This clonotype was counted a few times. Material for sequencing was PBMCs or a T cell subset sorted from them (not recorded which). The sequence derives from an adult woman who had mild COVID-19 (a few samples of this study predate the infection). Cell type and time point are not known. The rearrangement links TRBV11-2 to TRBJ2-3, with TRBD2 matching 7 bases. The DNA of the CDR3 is TGTGCCAGCAGCTTTAGCGGGCCGAGGGGCACAGATACGCAGTATTTT. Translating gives CASSFSGPRGTDTQYF.